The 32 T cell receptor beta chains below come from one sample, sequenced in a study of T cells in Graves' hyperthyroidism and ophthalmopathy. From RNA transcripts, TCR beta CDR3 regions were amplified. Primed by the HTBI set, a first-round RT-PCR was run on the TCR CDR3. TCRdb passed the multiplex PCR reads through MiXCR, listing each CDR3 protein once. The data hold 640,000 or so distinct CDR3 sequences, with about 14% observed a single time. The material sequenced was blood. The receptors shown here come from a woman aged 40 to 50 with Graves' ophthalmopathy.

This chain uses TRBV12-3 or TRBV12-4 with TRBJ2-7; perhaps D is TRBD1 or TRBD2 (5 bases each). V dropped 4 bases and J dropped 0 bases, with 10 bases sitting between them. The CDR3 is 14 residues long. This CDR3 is CASSSGRNSYEQYF. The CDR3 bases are TGTGCCAGCAGTTCGGGACGAAACTCCTACGAGCAGTACTTC.

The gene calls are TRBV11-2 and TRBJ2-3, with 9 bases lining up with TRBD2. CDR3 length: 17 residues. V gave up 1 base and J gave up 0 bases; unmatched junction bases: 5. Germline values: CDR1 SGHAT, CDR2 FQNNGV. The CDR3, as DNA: TGTGCCAGCAGCTTAGTCAGACTAGCGGAAAGCACAGATACGCAGTATTTT. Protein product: CASSLVRLAESTDTQYF. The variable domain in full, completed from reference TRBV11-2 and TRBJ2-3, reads EAGVAQSPRYKIIEKRQSVAFWCNPISGHATLYWYQQILGQGPKLLIQFQNNGVVDDSQLPKDRFSAERLKGVDSTLKIQPAKLEDSAVYLCASSLVRLAESTDTQYFGPGTRLTVL.

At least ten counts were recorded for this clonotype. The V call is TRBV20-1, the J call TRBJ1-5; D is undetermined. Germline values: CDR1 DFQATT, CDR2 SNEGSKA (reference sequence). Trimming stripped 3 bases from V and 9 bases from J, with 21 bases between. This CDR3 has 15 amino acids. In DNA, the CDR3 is TGCAGTGCTAGGAGGCTCGAGACGGTGGCTGGGCCCCAGCATTTT. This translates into CSARRLETVAGPQHF.

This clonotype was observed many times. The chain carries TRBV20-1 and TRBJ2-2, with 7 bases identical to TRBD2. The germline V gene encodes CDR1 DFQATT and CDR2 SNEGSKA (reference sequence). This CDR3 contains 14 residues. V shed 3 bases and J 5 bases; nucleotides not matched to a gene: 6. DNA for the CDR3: TGCAGTGCTAGCGTCACTAGCGAAACCGGGGAGCTGTTTTTT. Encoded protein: CSASVTSETGELFF.

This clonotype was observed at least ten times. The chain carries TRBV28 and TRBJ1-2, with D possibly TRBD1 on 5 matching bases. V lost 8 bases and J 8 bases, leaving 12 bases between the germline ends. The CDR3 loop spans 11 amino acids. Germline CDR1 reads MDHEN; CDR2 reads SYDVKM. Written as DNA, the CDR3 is TGTGCCAGCCGGAGGGGTCGGGGCTACACCTTC. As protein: CASRRGRGYTF.

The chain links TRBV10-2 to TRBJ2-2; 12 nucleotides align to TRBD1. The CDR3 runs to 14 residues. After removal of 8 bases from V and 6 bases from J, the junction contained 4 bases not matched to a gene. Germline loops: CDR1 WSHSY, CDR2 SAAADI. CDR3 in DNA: TGCGCCAGCGGGGGACAGGGGGCTCCCGGGGAGCTGTTTTTT. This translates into CASGGQGAPGELFF.

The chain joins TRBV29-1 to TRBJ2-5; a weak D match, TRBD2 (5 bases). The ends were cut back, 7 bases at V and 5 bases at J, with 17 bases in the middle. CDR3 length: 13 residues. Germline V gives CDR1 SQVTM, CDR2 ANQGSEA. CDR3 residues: CSASSGGRETQYF. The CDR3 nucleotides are TGCAGCGCCTCGAGCGGCGGCCGGGAGACCCAGTACTTC.

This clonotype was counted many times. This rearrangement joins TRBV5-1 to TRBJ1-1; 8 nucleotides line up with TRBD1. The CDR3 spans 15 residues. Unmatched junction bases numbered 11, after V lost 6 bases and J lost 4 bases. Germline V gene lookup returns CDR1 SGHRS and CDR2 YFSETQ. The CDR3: CASTLRTGSITEAFF. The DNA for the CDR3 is TGCGCCAGCACCCTAAGGACAGGGTCAATCACTGAAGCTTTCTTT. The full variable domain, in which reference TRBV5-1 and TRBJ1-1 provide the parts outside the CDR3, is KAGVTQTPRYLIKTRGQQVTLSCSPISGHRSVSWYQQTPGQGLQFLFEYFSETQRNKGNFPGRFSGRQFSNSRSEMNVSTLELGDSALYLCASTLRTGSITEAFFGQGTRLTVV.

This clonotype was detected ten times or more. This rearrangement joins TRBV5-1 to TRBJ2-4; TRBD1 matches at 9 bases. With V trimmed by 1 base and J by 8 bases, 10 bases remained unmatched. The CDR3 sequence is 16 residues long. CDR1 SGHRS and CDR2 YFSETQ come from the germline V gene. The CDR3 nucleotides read TGCGCCAGCAGCTTGTTTCCGGGACAGGGACAGGACATTCAGTACTTC. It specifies CASSLFPGQGQDIQYF.

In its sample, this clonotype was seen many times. The CDR3 here is CSVRRGNEAFF. CDR3 nucleotide sequence: TGCAGCGTCCGCAGGGGTAATGAAGCTTTCTTT. V usage is TRBV29-1 and J usage is TRBJ1-1; possible D gene TRBD1, 6 bases. The CDR3 loop spans 11 amino acids. V was trimmed by 6 bases and J by 7 bases, leaving 12 bases between them. Germline-derived CDR1 and CDR2 are SQVTM and ANQGSEA.

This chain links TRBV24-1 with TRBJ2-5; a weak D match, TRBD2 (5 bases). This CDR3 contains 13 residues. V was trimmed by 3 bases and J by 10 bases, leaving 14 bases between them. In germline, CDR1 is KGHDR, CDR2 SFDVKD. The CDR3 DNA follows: TGTGCCACCAGTGATCTACCCGGGAATGGCCAGTACTTC. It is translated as CATSDLPGNGQYF.

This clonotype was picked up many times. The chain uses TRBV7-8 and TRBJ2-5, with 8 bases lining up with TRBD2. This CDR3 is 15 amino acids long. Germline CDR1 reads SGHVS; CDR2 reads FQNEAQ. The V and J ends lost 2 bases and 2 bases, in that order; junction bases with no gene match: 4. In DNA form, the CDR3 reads TGTGCCAGCAGCTTAAGCGGGAGCAAACAAGAGACCCAGTACTTC. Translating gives CASSLSGSKQETQYF.

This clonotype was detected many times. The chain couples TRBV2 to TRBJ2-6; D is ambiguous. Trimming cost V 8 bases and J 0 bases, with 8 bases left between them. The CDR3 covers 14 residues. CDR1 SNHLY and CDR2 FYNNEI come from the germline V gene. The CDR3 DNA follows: TGTGCCAGCGTTGTTGACTCTGGGGCCAACGTCCTGACTTTC. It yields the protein CASVVDSGANVLTF.

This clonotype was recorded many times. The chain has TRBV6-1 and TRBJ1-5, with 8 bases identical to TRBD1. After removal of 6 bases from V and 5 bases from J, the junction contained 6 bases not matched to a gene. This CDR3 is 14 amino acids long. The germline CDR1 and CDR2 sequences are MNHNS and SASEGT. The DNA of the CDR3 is TGTGCCAGCAGGGGCAGGGGGCCCGATCAGCCCCAGCATTTT. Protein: CASRGRGPDQPQHF.

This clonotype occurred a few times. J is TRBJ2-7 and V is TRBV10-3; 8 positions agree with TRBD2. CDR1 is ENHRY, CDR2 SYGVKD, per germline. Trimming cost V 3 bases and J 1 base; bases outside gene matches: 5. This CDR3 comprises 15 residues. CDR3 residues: CAISDQAGASYEQYF. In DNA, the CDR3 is TGTGCCATCAGTGATCAAGCGGGAGCTTCCTACGAGCAGTACTTC.

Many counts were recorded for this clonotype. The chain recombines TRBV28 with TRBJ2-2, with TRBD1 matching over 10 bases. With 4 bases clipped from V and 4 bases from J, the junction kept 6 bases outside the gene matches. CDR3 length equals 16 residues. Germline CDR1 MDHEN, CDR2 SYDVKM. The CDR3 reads CASSSGTGAPTGELFF. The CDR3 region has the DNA TGTGCCAGCAGTTCCGGGACAGGGGCGCCCACCGGGGAGCTGTTTTTT.

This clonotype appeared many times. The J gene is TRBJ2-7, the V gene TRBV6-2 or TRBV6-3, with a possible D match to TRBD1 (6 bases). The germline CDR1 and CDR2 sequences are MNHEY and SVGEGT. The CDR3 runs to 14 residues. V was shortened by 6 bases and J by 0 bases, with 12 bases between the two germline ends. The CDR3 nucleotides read TGTGCCAGCAGCCGCCGGGACACCTCCTACGAGCAGTACTTC. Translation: CASSRRDTSYEQYF.

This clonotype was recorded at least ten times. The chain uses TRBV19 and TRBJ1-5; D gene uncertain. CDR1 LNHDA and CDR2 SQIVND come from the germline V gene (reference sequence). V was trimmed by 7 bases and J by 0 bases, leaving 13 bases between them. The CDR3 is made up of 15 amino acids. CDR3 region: CASTGLTDSNQPQHF. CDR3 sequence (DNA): TGTGCCAGTACAGGCCTCACGGATAGCAATCAGCCCCAGCATTTT. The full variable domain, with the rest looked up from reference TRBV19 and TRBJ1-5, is DGGITQSPKYLFRKEGQNVTLSCEQNLNHDAMYWYRQDPGQGLRLIYYSQIVNDFQKGDIAEGYSVSREKKESFPLTVTSAQKNPTAFYLCASTGLTDSNQPQHFGDGTRLSIL.

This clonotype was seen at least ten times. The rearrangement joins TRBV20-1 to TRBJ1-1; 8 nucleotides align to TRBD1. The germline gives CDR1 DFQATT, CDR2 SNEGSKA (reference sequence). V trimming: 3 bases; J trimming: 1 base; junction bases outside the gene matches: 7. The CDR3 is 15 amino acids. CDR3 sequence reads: CSARGTGQGNTEAFF. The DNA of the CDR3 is TGCAGTGCTAGGGGCACCGGACAGGGGAACACTGAAGCTTTCTTT.

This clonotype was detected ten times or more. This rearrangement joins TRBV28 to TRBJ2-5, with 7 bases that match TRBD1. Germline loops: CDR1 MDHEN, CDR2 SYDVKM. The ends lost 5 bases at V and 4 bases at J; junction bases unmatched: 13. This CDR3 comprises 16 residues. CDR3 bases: TGTGCCAGCAGTCCCCGCCCAGGGGGAGTCTCAGAGACCCAGTACTTC. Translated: CASSPRPGGVSETQYF.

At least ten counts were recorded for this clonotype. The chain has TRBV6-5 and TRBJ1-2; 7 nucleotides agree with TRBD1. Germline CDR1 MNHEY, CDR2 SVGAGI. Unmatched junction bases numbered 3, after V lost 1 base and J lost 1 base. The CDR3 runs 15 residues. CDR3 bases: TGTGCCAGCAGTTACTTACAGGGGTTTAACTATGGCTACACCTTC. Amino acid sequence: CASSYLQGFNYGYTF.

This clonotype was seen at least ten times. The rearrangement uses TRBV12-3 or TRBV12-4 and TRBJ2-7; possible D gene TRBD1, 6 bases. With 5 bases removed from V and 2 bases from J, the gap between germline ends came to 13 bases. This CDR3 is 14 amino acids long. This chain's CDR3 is CASSVDSPTYEQYF. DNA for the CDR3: TGTGCCAGCAGTGTGGACAGCCCCACCTACGAGCAGTACTTC.

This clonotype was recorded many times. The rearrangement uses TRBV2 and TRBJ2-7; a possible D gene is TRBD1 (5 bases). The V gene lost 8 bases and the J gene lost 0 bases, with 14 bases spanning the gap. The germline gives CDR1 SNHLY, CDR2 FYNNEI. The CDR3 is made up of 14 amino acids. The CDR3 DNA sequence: TGTGCCAGCCAAAGACAGCAAAGCTCCTACGAGCAGTACTTC. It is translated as CASQRQQSSYEQYF. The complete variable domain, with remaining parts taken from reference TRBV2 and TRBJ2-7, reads EPEVTQTPSHQVTQMGQEVILRCVPISNHLYFYWYRQILGQKVEFLVSFYNNEISEKSEIFDDQFSVERPDGSNFTLKIRSTKLEDSAMYFCASQRQQSSYEQYFGPGTRLTVT.

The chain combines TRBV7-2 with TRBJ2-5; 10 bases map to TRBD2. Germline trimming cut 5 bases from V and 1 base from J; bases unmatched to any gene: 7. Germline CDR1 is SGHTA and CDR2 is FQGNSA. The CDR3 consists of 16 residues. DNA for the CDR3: TGTGCCAGCAGCCTCGGGACTAGCGCATTCCAAGAGACCCAGTACTTC. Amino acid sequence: CASSLGTSAFQETQYF.

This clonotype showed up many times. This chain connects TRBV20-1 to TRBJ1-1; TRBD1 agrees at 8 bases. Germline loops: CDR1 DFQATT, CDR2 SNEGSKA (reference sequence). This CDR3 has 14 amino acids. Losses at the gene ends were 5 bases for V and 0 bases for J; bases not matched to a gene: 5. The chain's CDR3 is CSASTGALNTEAFF. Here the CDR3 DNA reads TGCAGTGCTTCGACAGGGGCCTTGAACACTGAAGCTTTCTTT.

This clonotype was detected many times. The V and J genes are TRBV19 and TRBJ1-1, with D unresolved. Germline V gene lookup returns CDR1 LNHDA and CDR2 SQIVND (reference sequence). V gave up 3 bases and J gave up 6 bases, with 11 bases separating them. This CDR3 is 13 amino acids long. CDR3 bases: TGTGCCAGTAGTATCGTCCCCTACGCTGAAGCTTTCTTT. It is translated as CASSIVPYAEAFF.

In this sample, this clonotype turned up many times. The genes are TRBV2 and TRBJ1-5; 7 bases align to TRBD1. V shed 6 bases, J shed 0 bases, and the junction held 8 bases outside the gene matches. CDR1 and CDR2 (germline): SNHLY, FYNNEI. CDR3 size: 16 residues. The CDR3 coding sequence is TGTGCCAGCAGCGACAGGGCGGTCAATAGCAATCAGCCCCAGCATTTT. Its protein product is CASSDRAVNSNQPQHF.

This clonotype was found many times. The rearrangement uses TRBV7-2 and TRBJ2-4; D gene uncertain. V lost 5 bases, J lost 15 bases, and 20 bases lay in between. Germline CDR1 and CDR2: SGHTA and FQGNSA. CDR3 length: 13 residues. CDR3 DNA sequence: TGTGCCAGCAGCCCTGGGCTGTCGGAGTTACGGTACTTC. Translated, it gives CASSPGLSELRYF.

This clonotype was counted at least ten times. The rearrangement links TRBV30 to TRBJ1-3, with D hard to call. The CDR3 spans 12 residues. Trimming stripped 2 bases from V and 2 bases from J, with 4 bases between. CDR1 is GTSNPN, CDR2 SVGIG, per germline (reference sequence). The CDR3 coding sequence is TGTGCCTGGAGTTTAACTGGAAACACCATATATTTT. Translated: CAWSLTGNTIYF.

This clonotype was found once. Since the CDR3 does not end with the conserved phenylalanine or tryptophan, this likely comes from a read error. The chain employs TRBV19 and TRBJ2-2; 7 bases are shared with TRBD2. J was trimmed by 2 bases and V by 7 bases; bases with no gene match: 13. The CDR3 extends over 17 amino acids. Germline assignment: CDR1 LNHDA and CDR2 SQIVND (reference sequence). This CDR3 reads CASTSSGGPFNTGELFS. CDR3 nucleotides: TGTGCCAGTACCTCTAGCGGAGGGCCTTTTAACACCGGGGAGCTGTTTTCT.

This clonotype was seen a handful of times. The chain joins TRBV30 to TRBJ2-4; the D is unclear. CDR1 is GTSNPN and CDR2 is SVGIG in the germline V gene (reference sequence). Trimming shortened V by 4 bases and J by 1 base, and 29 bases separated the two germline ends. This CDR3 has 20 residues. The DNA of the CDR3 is TGTGCCTGGACCTCCGAATTAGGCCGAACAAAAAAATGGGCCAAAAACATTCAGTACTTC. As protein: CAWTSELGRTKKWAKNIQYF.

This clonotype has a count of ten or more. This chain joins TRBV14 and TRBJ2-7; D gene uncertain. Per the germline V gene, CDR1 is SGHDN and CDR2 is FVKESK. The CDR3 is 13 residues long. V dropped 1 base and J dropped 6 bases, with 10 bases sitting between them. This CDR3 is CASSQAVEPEQYF. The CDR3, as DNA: TGTGCCAGCAGCCAAGCCGTCGAACCCGAGCAGTACTTC.